This TCR beta chain stems from a study of cytomegalovirus exposure and HLA in healthy donors. The PCR ran on 60 Vbeta and 13 Jbeta primers. The method was immunoSEQ multiplex PCR; TCRdb's version includes in-frame clones alone and lacks a portion of them. The repertoire consists of 95,000 to 150,000 clones, with approximately 15% occurring once and the leading ten covering under 2%. The germline V gene has CDR1 SGHTA and CDR2 FQGTGA. This CDR3 has 15 amino acids. V lost 3 bases and J lost 0; bases outside the gene matches: 2. This receptor was identified in a woman in her late teens or twenties in good health and CMV-seronegative. The sample consisted of PBMCs. This chain connects TRBV7-3 to TRBJ2-3; 8 nucleotides agree with TRBD1. CDR3 sequence (DNA): TGTGCCAGCAGCTTTGGGACAGGTAGCACAGATACGCAGTATTTT. Translation gives CASSFGTGSTDTQYF.